The clone carrying this TCR beta chain came up many times. Its antigen is unidentified. One entry per CDR3 protein results from TCRdb running MiXCR on the 5' RACE reads. The sample holds about 150,000 distinct CDR3 sequences, roughly 6.7% seen once. These data are taken from a study of T cells after yellow fever vaccination. The wider study: The SMART-Seq v4 Ultra Low Input method served to prepare the low-cell-number fractions. The study's findings and limits: In FACS-sorted repertoires, abundant clonotypes from the bulk population could appear as contaminants. Researchers noted that a small share of clonotypes showed up in both CD4 and CD8 compartments. Once the booster was given, most primary-vaccination clones reappeared, at about 96% for CD4 and roughly 91% for CD8.

The trim removed 7 bases at V and 3 bases at J, leaving 5 bases unmatched. The CDR3 loop spans 14 amino acids. This material consisted of CD4+ T cells sorted from PBMCs, taken 10 days after the yellow fever booster vaccination. The chain recombines TRBV12-3 or TRBV12-4 with TRBJ1-5, with TRBD1 matching over 8 bases. This receptor was taken from a man aged 25-45 years who received the YFV17D yellow fever vaccine. In DNA, the CDR3 is TGTGCCAGCACTCAGGGGGCGGCCAATCAGCCCCAGCATTTT. Its protein product is CASTQGAANQPQHF.